What follows are 10 T cell receptor beta chains derived from one specimen sequenced in a study of blood T cell repertoires in COVID-19. Generated by immunoSEQ multiplex PCR, the TCRdb table keeps only in-frame clones and is missing some. Of 180,000 or so clones in the sample, 76% were seen once. The sample comprised peripheral blood. Every receptor here comes from a woman aged 45-59 years with active or convalescent COVID-19.

The CDR3 DNA reads TGTGCCAGCTGTAGGGGGACTAACTATGGCTACACCTTC. Protein: CASCRGTNYGYTF. The V call is TRBV6-5, the J call TRBJ1-2; a possible D gene is TRBD1 (6 bases). From germline, CDR1 is MNHEY and CDR2 SVGAGI. CDR3 length: 13 residues. Trimming shortened V by 8 bases and J by 0 bases, and 10 bases separated the two germline ends.

This sequence joins TRBV6-8 and TRBJ1-5; 8 nucleotides line up with TRBD1. This CDR3 contains 20 residues. After removal of 4 bases from V and 4 bases from J, the junction contained 21 bases not matched to a gene. Germline V gene sequence: CDR1 MNHGY, CDR2 SAAAGT. The CDR3 nucleotides are TGTGCCAGCAGTTCTACCTCCCCGGACAGGGCCTGCATTGGAAATCAGCCCCAGCATTTT. Protein sequence: CASSSTSPDRACIGNQPQHF.

The chain carries TRBV5-5 and TRBJ2-7; D is perhaps TRBD2 (5 bases). This CDR3 spans 13 amino acids. From germline, CDR1 is SGHKS and CDR2 YYEKEE (reference sequence). The V and J ends lost 5 bases and 3 bases respectively, with 12 bases between them. CDR3 loop: CASRLELDYEQYF. The CDR3 DNA is TGTGCCAGCAGGCTCGAACTAGACTACGAGCAGTACTTC.

This clone has just a few counts. The rearrangement links TRBV10-3 to TRBJ1-2, with a weak D call TRBD1 (6 bases). Germline CDR1 reads ENHRY; CDR2 reads SYGVKD. The V and J ends lost 0 bases and 6 bases respectively, with 11 bases between them. CDR3 size: 14 residues. CDR3 sequence reads: CAISESTGRDGYTF. In DNA form, the CDR3 reads TGTGCCATCAGTGAGTCAACAGGGAGGGATGGCTACACCTTC.

In nucleotides, the CDR3 is TGTGCCAGCAGTTCTACAGGGGTGTATGGCTACACCTTC. It encodes CASSSTGVYGYTF. The chain employs TRBV2 and TRBJ1-2, with TRBD1 matching 7 bases. Germline V gene sequence: CDR1 SNHLY, CDR2 FYNNEI. The CDR3 is 13 amino acids. After removal of 5 bases from V and 5 bases from J, the junction contained 5 bases not matched to a gene.

This clone was seen more than once but under ten times. The chain recombines TRBV6-2 or TRBV6-3 with TRBJ2-2; maybe TRBD1 (6 bases). The germline V gene has CDR1 MNHEY and CDR2 SVGEGT. V was trimmed by 3 bases and J by 6 bases, leaving 17 bases between them. This CDR3 contains 16 residues. The CDR3 nucleotides read TGTGCCAGCAGTTATTGGGGGCGGTTCACCCCCGGGGAGCTGTTTTTT. Protein: CASSYWGRFTPGELFF.

The chain combines TRBV15 with TRBJ1-2; 7 positions match TRBD1. V gave up 0 bases and J gave up 2 bases; unmatched junction bases: 12. The CDR3 length is 18 residues. The V gene's germline CDR1 is LNHNV and CDR2 YYDKDF (reference sequence). The CDR3 sequence is CATSRDGIGQAGNYGYTF. In nucleotides, the CDR3 is TGTGCCACCAGCAGAGATGGTATCGGACAGGCCGGAAACTATGGCTACACCTTC. The full variable domain, rest sourced from reference TRBV15 and TRBJ1-2, is DAMVIQNPRYQVTQFGKPVTLSCSQTLNHNVMYWYQQKSSQAPKLLFHYYDKDFNNEADTPDNFQSRRPNTSFCFLDIRSPGLGDTAMYLCATSRDGIGQAGNYGYTFGSGTRLTVV.

The V call is TRBV18, the J call TRBJ2-1, with 10 bases that match TRBD2. Germline CDR1 reads KGHSH; CDR2 reads LQKENI. This CDR3 spans 15 amino acids. Trimming removed 6 bases from V and 8 bases from J; junction bases left unmatched: 10. The CDR3 coding sequence is TGTGCCAGCTCTCCAACTAGCGGGGTGGGCGATGAGCAGTTCTTC. It specifies CASSPTSGVGDEQFF.

This clone was detected only a few times. The V gene is TRBV5-6, the J gene TRBJ1-2; 7 nucleotides line up with TRBD1. After removal of 0 bases from V and 4 bases from J, the junction contained 9 bases not matched to a gene. CDR1 is SGHDT, CDR2 YYEEEE, per germline. This CDR3 region has 16 residues. The CDR3 loop is CASSLGRTGVGYGYTF. CDR3 coding DNA: TGTGCCAGCAGCTTGGGCCGAACAGGGGTTGGCTATGGCTACACCTTC.

This chain connects TRBV30 to TRBJ2-6; the match to TRBD1 covers 7 bases. V was pared by 7 bases and J by 0 bases, with 9 bases of the junction left unmatched. This CDR3 has 16 residues. Germline V gene data show CDR1 as GTSNPN and CDR2 as SVGIG (reference sequence). The CDR3 DNA sequence: TGTGCCTTGGGGAAGGGGGCCTACTCTGGGGCCAACGTCCTGACTTTC. Translated: CALGKGAYSGANVLTF. Drawing the rest from reference TRBV30 and TRBJ2-6, the complete variable domain is SQTIHQWPATLVQPVGSPLSLECTVEGTSNPNLYWYRQAAGRGLQLLFYSVGIGQISSEVPQNLSASRPQDRQFILSSKKLLLSDSGFYLCALGKGAYSGANVLTFGAGSRLTVL.